This TCR beta chain was recorded in a study of blood T cells in healthy people across ages. This clonotype has a handful of counts. This CDR3 is 15 amino acids long. The V and J ends lost 1 base and 8 bases respectively, with 17 bases between them. The germline gives CDR1 MGHRA, CDR2 YSYEKL. The authors ran a second PCR of about 6 to 11 cycles using a sample-barcoded 5' primer and a J-beta primer mix. MiXCR was run by TCRdb on the 5' RACE reads, yielding one entry per CDR3 protein. This table holds 600,000 or so distinct CDR3 sequences, roughly 43% found once. Sequencing was done on a sample of blood. The chain has TRBV4-1 and TRBJ1-2; weak D call: TRBD1 (6 bases). This TCR was recovered from a man at least 80 years old in good health. The CDR3: CASSQVGQRTGGYTF. The CDR3 coding sequence is TGCGCCAGCAGCCAAGTCGGACAGCGGACCGGGGGCTACACCTTC.